The 26 T cell receptor beta chains below come from one sample, sequenced in a study of blood T cell repertoires in COVID-19. Only in-frame clones appear in the TCRdb table, and some are missing; sequencing was by immunoSEQ multiplex PCR. The table records about 270,000 clones, 86% of them present only once. The sequenced sample consisted of peripheral blood. The receptors stem from a woman in her sixties who had recovered from COVID-19.

V usage is TRBV7-2 and J usage is TRBJ2-1; 8 bases align to TRBD2. With 6 bases clipped from V and 2 bases from J, the junction kept 6 bases outside the gene matches. This CDR3 spans 15 amino acids. The germline V gene encodes CDR1 SGHTA and CDR2 FQGNSA. This chain's CDR3 is CASRAPGGPYNEQFF. The CDR3, as DNA: TGTGCCAGCAGGGCGCCGGGGGGGCCCTACAATGAGCAGTTCTTC.

The rearrangement links TRBV7-8 to TRBJ2-7, with a tentative D call TRBD2 (5 bases). The CDR3 covers 13 residues. Trimming removed 0 bases from V and 5 bases from J, with 8 bases in between. Germline CDR1 reads SGHVS; CDR2 reads FQNEAQ. CDR3 sequence (DNA): TGTGCCAGCAGCTTAGCCAGCGGCAACGAGCAGTACTTC. This gives the protein CASSLASGNEQYF.

This clone was seen only once. The chain joins TRBV29-1 to TRBJ1-6, with D uncertain. Per the germline V gene, CDR1 is SQVTM and CDR2 is ANQGSEA. The CDR3 length is 13 residues. Trimming left V 5 bases short and J 6 bases short, with 11 bases between. CDR3 region: CSVRSTINSPLHF. CDR3 DNA sequence: TGCAGCGTTCGTTCGACAATTAATTCACCCCTCCACTTT.

V usage is TRBV28 and J usage is TRBJ2-7; 7 positions match TRBD2. The CDR3 length is 13 residues. Germline loops: CDR1 MDHEN, CDR2 SYDVKM. The trim removed 7 bases at V and 3 bases at J, leaving 6 bases unmatched. The CDR3 reads CASNLGGFYEQYF. The CDR3 DNA reads as TGTGCCAGCAATTTGGGAGGGTTCTACGAGCAGTACTTC.

The chain is built from TRBV6-5 and TRBJ2-1, with 7 bases matching TRBD1. The CDR3 covers 14 residues. Germline V gene lookup returns CDR1 MNHEY and CDR2 SVGAGI. V lost 7 bases and J lost 8; bases outside the gene matches: 11. CDR3 bases: TGTGCCAGCACTAACTACCGGGACAGCGATGAGCAGTTCTTC. It specifies CASTNYRDSDEQFF.

The rearrangement uses TRBV14 and TRBJ2-3, with 15 positions matching TRBD2. The CDR3 covers 16 residues. The germline CDR1 and CDR2 sequences are SGHDN and FVKESK. The trim removed 3 bases at V and 6 bases at J, leaving 4 bases unmatched. The CDR3 coding sequence is TGTGCCAGCAGCCACAGGACTAGCGGGGGGGCGGATACGCAGTATTTT. It is translated as CASSHRTSGGADTQYF.

The chain couples TRBV7-9 to TRBJ2-1; D gene uncertain. Per the germline V gene, CDR1 is SEHNR and CDR2 is FQNEAQ (reference sequence). CDR3 length: 11 residues. V was pared by 5 bases and J by 3 bases, with 2 bases between. CDR3 sequence: CASSHYNEQFF. The CDR3 coding sequence is TGTGCCAGCAGCCACTACAATGAGCAGTTCTTC. The whole variable domain, remainder taken from reference TRBV7-9 and TRBJ2-1, is DTGVSQNPRHKITKRGQNVTFRCDPISEHNRLYWYRQTLGQGPEFLTYFQNEAQLEKSRLLSDRFSAERPKGSFSTLEIQRTEQGDSAMYLCASSHYNEQFFGPGTRLTVL.

The CDR3: CASSLGAGGTSSYNEQFF. The CDR3 nucleotides are TGCGCCAGCAGCTTGGGAGCGGGGGGGACAAGCTCCTACAATGAGCAGTTCTTC. The chain recombines TRBV5-1 with TRBJ2-1; 10 positions match TRBD2. This CDR3 has 18 amino acids. CDR1 and CDR2 (germline): SGHRS, YFSETQ. V was pared by 0 bases and J by 0 bases, with 6 bases of the junction left unmatched.

The chain is built from TRBV27 and TRBJ2-1, with 7 bases lining up with TRBD2. The germline V gene has CDR1 MNHEY and CDR2 SMNVEV (reference sequence). CDR3 length: 14 amino acids. The V and J ends lost 7 bases and 7 bases, in that order; junction bases with no gene match: 10. This CDR3 reads CASTPLGGYNEQFF. The CDR3 DNA sequence: TGTGCCAGCACCCCCCTCGGGGGGTATAATGAGCAGTTCTTC.

The rearrangement uses TRBV19 and TRBJ1-1; TRBD1 agrees at 7 bases. CDR1 LNHDA and CDR2 SQIVND come from the germline V gene (reference sequence). J gave up 0 bases and V 5 bases, and 9 bases lay outside the gene matches. The CDR3 length is 16 residues. CDR3 loop: CASSARQGSMNTEAFF. The CDR3 coding sequence is TGTGCCAGTAGTGCCCGACAGGGATCCATGAACACTGAAGCTTTCTTT. The variable domain in full, completed from reference TRBV19 and TRBJ1-1, reads DGGITQSPKYLFRKEGQNVTLSCEQNLNHDAMYWYRQDPGQGLRLIYYSQIVNDFQKGDIAEGYSVSREKKESFPLTVTSAQKNPTAFYLCASSARQGSMNTEAFFGQGTRLTVV.

The chain combines TRBV18 with TRBJ2-1; D may be TRBD1 (5 bases). The CDR3 extends over 16 amino acids. The V end lost 3 bases, the J end lost 1 base, and 13 bases lay between the germline ends. The germline gives CDR1 KGHSH, CDR2 LQKENI. CDR3 coding DNA: TGTGCCAGCTCACCTACAGGATCCCGTTCCTACAATGAGCAGTTCTTC. Amino acid sequence: CASSPTGSRSYNEQFF.

The V and J genes are TRBV5-1 and TRBJ2-3; D might be TRBD1 (6 bases). This CDR3 has 15 amino acids. Per germline, CDR1 SGHRS and CDR2 YFSETQ. With 0 bases removed from V and 2 bases from J, the gap between germline ends came to 10 bases. The DNA of the CDR3 is TGCGCCAGCAGCTTGGCAGGGGAGACCACAGATACGCAGTATTTT. This encodes CASSLAGETTDTQYF.

Comment on this clone: Additional DNA sequences in this sample encode the identical CDR3. The CDR3 reads CASSLGQNYGYTF. For the CDR3, the DNA is TGTGCCAGCAGCCTCGGACAGAACTATGGCTACACCTTC. The chain recombines TRBV12-3 or TRBV12-4 with TRBJ1-2; D is possibly TRBD1 (6 bases). This CDR3 region has 13 residues. Between the trimmed V and J ends, which lost 6 bases and 2 bases, there was a span of 10 bases.

This CDR3 is CASTGTDTGSNYGYTF. CDR3 in DNA: TGTGCCAGTACGGGGACGGATACAGGGTCGAACTATGGCTACACCTTC. The chain joins TRBV19 to TRBJ1-2, with a possible D match to TRBD1 (6 bases). From germline, CDR1 is LNHDA and CDR2 SQIVND (reference sequence). The ends were cut back, 7 bases at V and 2 bases at J, with 20 bases in the middle. This CDR3 has 16 amino acids.

The chain is built from TRBV7-9 and TRBJ1-2; 10 nucleotides align to TRBD1. This CDR3 contains 17 residues. V shed 0 bases, J shed 6 bases, and the junction held 10 bases outside the gene matches. Germline CDR1 reads SEHNR; CDR2 reads FQNEAQ (reference sequence). For the CDR3, the DNA is TGTGCCAGCAGCTTAGCCCTATCGGGACAGGGGTGGGATGGCTACACCTTC. It specifies CASSLALSGQGWDGYTF.

V usage is TRBV5-4 and J usage is TRBJ2-5; weak D call: TRBD1 (6 bases). The ends were cut back, 4 bases at V and 5 bases at J, with 12 bases in the middle. Germline CDR1 and CDR2: SGHNT and YYREEE (reference sequence). The CDR3 has 13 amino acids. CDR3: CASSIQGWETQYF. The CDR3 DNA sequence: TGTGCCAGCAGCATACAGGGTTGGGAGACCCAGTACTTC.

This clone has a handful of counts. The genes are TRBV24-1 and TRBJ1-2, with D perhaps TRBD1 (5 bases). V lost 3 bases and J lost 8, with 15 bases in between. This CDR3 region has 14 residues. Germline-derived CDR1 and CDR2 are KGHDR and SFDVKD. CDR3 loop: CATSDQNRPGGYTF. In DNA, the CDR3 is TGTGCCACCAGTGATCAAAATCGACCAGGGGGCTACACCTTC.

In its sample, this clone was seen a few times. This clone may be a read error of a much larger clone one base away. Other DNA sequences from this sample encode an identical CDR3 as well. The CDR3, as DNA: TGTGCCAGCAGCCAAGGGACAGCCTATGGCTACACCTTC. Translating it yields CASSQGTAYGYTF. This chain joins TRBV3-1 (or the pseudogene TRBV3-2) and TRBJ1-2; a possible D gene is TRBD1 (6 bases). The CDR3 extends over 13 amino acids. With 1 base removed from V and 4 bases from J, the gap between germline ends came to 7 bases. CDR1 is LGHDT, CDR2 YNNKEL, per germline (reference sequence).

J is TRBJ1-6 and V is TRBV9, with D perhaps matching TRBD1 (6 bases). CDR1 and CDR2 (germline): SGDLS, YYNGEE. Trimming stripped 2 bases from V and 7 bases from J, with 10 bases between. The CDR3 sequence is 14 residues long. The CDR3 DNA is TGTGCCAGCAGCGTGGCAGGGGAAAATTCACCCCTCCACTTT. Translation: CASSVAGENSPLHF.

This rearrangement joins TRBV19 to TRBJ2-2; tentatively, D is TRBD2 (5 bases). Trimming shortened V by 3 bases and J by 0 bases, and 8 bases separated the two germline ends. Germline CDR1 and CDR2: LNHDA and SQIVND (reference sequence). This CDR3 is built from 15 residues. The CDR3 DNA follows: TGTGCCAGTAGTATTGCGGGCACGAACACCGGGGAGCTGTTTTTT. Amino acid sequence: CASSIAGTNTGELFF. The full variable domain, its missing parts supplied by reference TRBV19 and TRBJ2-2, is DGGITQSPKYLFRKEGQNVTLSCEQNLNHDAMYWYRQDPGQGLRLIYYSQIVNDFQKGDIAEGYSVSREKKESFPLTVTSAQKNPTAFYLCASSIAGTNTGELFFGEGSRLTVL.

The chain recombines TRBV29-1 with TRBJ2-1; 9 nucleotides match TRBD1. CDR1 is SQVTM, CDR2 ANQGSEA, per germline. This CDR3 has 14 amino acids. The junction had 5 bases not matched to a gene; V was cut back by 1 base and J by 7 bases. CDR3 protein: CSVEAGQGLNEQFF. In DNA form, the CDR3 reads TGCAGCGTTGAAGCCGGACAGGGGTTGAATGAGCAGTTCTTC.

The rearrangement uses TRBV29-1 and TRBJ1-3, with 8 bases aligning to TRBD1. CDR1 is SQVTM and CDR2 is ANQGSEA in the germline V gene. V lost 5 bases to trimming and J lost 4 bases; unmatched junction nucleotides: 4. The CDR3 runs 13 residues. The CDR3 DNA reads as TGCAGCGTTACCAGGGGGCTGGGAAACACCATATATTTT. This encodes CSVTRGLGNTIYF.

The genes are TRBV5-5 and TRBJ1-2; D not certain. Germline loops: CDR1 SGHKS, CDR2 YYEKEE (reference sequence). The CDR3 spans 15 residues. Trimming stripped 0 bases from V and 0 bases from J, with 9 bases between. The CDR3 is CASSLERGTNYGYTF. DNA of the CDR3: TGTGCCAGCAGCTTGGAACGGGGAACTAACTATGGCTACACCTTC. The full variable domain, rest sourced from reference TRBV5-5 and TRBJ1-2, is DAGVTQSPTHLIKTRGQQVTLRCSPISGHKSVSWYQQVLGQGPQFIFQYYEKEERGRGNFPDRFSARQFPNYSSELNVNALLLGDSALYLCASSLERGTNYGYTFGSGTRLTVV.

This sequence joins TRBV25-1 and TRBJ2-1; TRBD1 agrees at 7 bases. With 4 bases clipped from V and 7 bases from J, the junction kept 10 bases outside the gene matches. Germline loops: CDR1 MGHDK, CDR2 SYGVNS. This CDR3 has 15 amino acids. In DNA, the CDR3 is TGTGCCAGCAGTGCCCCACCGACAGGGTTGAATGAGCAGTTCTTC. This sequence encodes CASSAPPTGLNEQFF.

This chain connects TRBV3-1 (or the pseudogene TRBV3-2) to TRBJ2-2; D remains ambiguous. The V gene lost 1 base and the J gene lost 4 bases, with 7 bases spanning the gap. Germline CDR1 is LGHDT and CDR2 is YNNKEL (reference sequence). This CDR3 is built from 14 residues. The CDR3 spells CASSQVLVTGELFF. For the CDR3, the DNA is TGTGCCAGCAGCCAAGTGCTAGTCACCGGGGAGCTGTTTTTT.

DNA of the CDR3: TGCGCCAGCAGCTTGAGCGGGTTGGGTTTGGGAGCGTACGAGCAGTACTTC. Protein sequence: CASSLSGLGLGAYEQYF. The J gene is TRBJ2-7, the V gene TRBV5-1; TRBD2 might be the D (6 bases). Trimming left V 1 base short and J 4 bases short, with 21 bases between. Germline lookup yields CDR1 SGHRS and CDR2 YFSETQ. This CDR3 has 17 amino acids. Drawing the rest from reference TRBV5-1 and TRBJ2-7, the complete variable domain is KAGVTQTPRYLIKTRGQQVTLSCSPISGHRSVSWYQQTPGQGLQFLFEYFSETQRNKGNFPGRFSGRQFSNSRSEMNVSTLELGDSALYLCASSLSGLGLGAYEQYFGPGTRLTVT.